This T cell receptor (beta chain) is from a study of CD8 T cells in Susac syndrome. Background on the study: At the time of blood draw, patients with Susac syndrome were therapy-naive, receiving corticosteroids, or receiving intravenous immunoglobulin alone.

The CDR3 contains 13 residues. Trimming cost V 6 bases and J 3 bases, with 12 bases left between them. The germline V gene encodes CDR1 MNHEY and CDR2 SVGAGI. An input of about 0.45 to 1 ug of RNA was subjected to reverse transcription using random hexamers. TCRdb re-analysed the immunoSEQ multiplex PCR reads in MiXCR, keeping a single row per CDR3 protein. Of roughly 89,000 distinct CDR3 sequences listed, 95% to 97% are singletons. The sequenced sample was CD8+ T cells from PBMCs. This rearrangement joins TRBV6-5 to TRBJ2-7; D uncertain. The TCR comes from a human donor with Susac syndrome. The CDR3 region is CASSLDWRYEQYF. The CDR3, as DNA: TGTGCCAGCAGCCTTGACTGGCGCTACGAGCAGTACTTC.